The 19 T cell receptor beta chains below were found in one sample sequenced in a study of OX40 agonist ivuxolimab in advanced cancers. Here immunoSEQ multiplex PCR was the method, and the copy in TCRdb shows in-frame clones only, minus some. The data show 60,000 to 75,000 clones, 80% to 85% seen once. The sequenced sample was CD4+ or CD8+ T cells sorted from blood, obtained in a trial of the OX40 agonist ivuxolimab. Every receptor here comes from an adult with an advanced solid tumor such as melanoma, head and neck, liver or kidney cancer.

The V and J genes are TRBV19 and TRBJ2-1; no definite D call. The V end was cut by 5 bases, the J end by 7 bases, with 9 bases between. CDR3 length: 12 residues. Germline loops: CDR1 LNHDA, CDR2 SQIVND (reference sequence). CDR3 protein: CASSLWENEQFF. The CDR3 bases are TGTGCCAGTAGTCTGTGGGAAAATGAGCAGTTCTTC.

CDR3 residues: CASSFTGNEKLFF. Here the CDR3 DNA reads TGTGCCAGCAGCTTCACAGGGAATGAAAAACTGTTTTTT. The chain links TRBV5-6 to TRBJ1-4; a possible D gene is TRBD1 (6 bases). This CDR3 is built from 13 residues. Per germline, CDR1 SGHDT and CDR2 YYEEEE. The V and J ends lost 2 bases and 5 bases respectively, with 7 bases between them.

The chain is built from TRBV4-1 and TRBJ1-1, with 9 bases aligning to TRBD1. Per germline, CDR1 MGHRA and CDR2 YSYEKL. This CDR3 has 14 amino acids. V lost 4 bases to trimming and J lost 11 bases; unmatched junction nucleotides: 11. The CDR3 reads CASSRSGQGRDAFF. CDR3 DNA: TGCGCCAGCAGCCGGAGCGGACAGGGGAGGGATGCTTTCTTT.

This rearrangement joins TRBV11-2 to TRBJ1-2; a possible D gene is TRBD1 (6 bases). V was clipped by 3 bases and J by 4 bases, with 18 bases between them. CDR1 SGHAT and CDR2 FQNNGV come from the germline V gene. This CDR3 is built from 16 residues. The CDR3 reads CASSLNVGRGSYGYTF. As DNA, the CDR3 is TGTGCCAGCAGCTTGAATGTCGGCAGGGGTAGCTATGGCTACACCTTC.

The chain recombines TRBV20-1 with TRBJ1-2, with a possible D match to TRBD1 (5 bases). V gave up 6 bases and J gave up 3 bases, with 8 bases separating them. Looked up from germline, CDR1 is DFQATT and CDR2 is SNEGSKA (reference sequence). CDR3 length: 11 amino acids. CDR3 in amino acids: CSARGDYGYTF. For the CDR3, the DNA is TGCAGTGCCCGGGGGGACTATGGCTACACCTTC.

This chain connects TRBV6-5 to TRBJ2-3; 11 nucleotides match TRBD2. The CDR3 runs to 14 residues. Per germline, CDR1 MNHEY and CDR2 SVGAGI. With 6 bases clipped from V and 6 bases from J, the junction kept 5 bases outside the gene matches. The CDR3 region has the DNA TGTGCCAGCAGACTAGCGGGGGTAGGGGATACGCAGTATTTT. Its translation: CASRLAGVGDTQYF.

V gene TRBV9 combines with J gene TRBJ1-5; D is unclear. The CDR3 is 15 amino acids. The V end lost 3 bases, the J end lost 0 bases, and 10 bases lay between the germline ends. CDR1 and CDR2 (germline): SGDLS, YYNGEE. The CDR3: CASSAEVYSNQPQHF. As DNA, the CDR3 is TGTGCCAGCAGCGCCGAGGTGTATAGCAATCAGCCCCAGCATTTT.

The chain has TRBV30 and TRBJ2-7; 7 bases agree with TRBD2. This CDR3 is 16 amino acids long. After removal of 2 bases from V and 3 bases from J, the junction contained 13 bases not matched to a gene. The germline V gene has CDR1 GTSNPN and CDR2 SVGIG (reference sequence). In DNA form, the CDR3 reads TGTGCCTGGAGTCGGGGGGAAAGCCTAAAATTCTACGAGCAGTACTTC. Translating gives CAWSRGESLKFYEQYF.

The CDR3 sequence: CASSPPFVGTGSYEQYF. For the CDR3, the DNA is TGTGCCAGCTCACCACCGTTTGTCGGGACAGGGTCTTACGAGCAGTACTTC. The V and J genes are TRBV18 and TRBJ2-7, with 9 positions matching TRBD1. CDR3 length: 17 residues. The V and J ends lost 0 bases and 4 bases, in that order; junction bases with no gene match: 10. From germline, CDR1 is KGHSH and CDR2 LQKENI.

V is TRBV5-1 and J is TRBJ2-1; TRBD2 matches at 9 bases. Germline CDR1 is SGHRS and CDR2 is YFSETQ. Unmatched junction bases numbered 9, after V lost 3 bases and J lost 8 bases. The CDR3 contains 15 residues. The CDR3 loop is CASSSAGTSSYEQFF. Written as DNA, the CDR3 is TGCGCCAGCAGCTCAGCCGGGACTAGCTCCTATGAGCAGTTCTTC.

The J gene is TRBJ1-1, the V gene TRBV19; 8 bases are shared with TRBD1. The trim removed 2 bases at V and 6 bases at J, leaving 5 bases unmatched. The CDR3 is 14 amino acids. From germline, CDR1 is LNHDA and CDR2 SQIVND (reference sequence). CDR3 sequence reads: CASSIRTGLSEAFF. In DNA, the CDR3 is TGTGCCAGTAGTATAAGGACAGGGCTATCTGAAGCTTTCTTT.

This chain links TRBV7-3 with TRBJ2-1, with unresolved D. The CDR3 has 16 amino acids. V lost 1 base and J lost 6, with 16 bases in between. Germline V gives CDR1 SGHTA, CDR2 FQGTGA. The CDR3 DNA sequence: TGTGCCAGCAGCTTAATACGATCAGTGACTTCCAATGAGCAGTTCTTC. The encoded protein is CASSLIRSVTSNEQFF.

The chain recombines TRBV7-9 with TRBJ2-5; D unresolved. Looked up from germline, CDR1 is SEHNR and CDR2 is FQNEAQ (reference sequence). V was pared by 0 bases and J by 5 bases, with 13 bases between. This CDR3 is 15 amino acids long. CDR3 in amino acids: CASSLAGIAKETQYF. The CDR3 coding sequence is TGTGCCAGCAGCTTAGCGGGGATAGCAAAGGAGACCCAGTACTTC.

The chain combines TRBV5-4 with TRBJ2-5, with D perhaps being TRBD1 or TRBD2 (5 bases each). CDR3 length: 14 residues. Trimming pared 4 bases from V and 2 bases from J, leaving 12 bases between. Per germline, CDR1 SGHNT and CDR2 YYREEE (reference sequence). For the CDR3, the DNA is TGTGCCAGCAGCAGAGGGACGGCTCAAGAGACCCAGTACTTC. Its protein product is CASSRGTAQETQYF. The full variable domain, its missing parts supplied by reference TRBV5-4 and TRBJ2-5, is ETGVTQSPTHLIKTRGQQVTLRCSSQSGHNTVSWYQQALGQGPQFIFQYYREEENGRGNFPPRFSGLQFPNYSSELNVNALELDDSALYLCASSRGTAQETQYFGPGTRLLVL.

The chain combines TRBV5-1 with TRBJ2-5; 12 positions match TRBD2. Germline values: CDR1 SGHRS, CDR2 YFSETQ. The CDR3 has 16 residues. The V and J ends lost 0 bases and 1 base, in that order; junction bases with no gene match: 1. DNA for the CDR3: TGCGCCAGCAGCTTGGGGACTAGCGGGACCCAAGAGACCCAGTACTTC. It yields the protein CASSLGTSGTQETQYF.

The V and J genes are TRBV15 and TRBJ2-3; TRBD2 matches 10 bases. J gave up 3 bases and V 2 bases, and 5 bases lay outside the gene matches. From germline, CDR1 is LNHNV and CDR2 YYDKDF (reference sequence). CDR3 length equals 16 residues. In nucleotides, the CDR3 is TGTGCCACCAGCAGAAATCTAGCGGGAGAGACAGATACGCAGTATTTT. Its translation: CATSRNLAGETDTQYF.

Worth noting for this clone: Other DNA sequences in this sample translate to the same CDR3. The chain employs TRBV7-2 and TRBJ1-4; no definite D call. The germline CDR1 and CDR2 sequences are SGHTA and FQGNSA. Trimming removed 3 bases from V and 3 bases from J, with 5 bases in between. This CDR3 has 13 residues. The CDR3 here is CASSFGANEKLFF. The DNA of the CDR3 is TGTGCCAGCAGCTTTGGGGCTAATGAAAAACTGTTTTTT.

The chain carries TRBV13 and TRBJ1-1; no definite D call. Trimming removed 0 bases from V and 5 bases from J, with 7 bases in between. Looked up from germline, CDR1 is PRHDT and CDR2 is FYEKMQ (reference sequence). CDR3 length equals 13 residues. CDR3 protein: CASSLGAVTEAFF. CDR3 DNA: TGTGCCAGCAGCTTAGGGGCAGTGACTGAAGCTTTCTTT. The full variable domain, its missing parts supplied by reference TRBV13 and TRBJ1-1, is AAGVIQSPRHLIKEKRETATLKCYPIPRHDTVYWYQQGPGQDPQFLISFYEKMQSDKGSIPDRFSAQQFSDYHSELNMSSLELGDSALYFCASSLGAVTEAFFGQGTRLTVV.

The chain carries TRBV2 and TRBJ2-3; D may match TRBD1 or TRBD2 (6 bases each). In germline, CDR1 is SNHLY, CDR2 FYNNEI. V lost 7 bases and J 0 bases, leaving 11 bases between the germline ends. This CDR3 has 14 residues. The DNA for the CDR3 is TGTGCCAGCAACCGGGGGCGAAGCACAGATACGCAGTATTTT. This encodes CASNRGRSTDTQYF.